The 28 T cell receptor beta chains below all came from one sample that was sequenced in a study of beta chain features in type 1 diabetes. The isolated RNA, all of it, was reverse transcribed, so expressed TCRB transcripts were what got sequenced. Here immunoSEQ multiplex PCR was the method, and the copy in TCRdb shows in-frame clones only, minus some. This table has 130,000 to 150,000 clones, about 10% appearing once. The source material was naive CD4+ T cells from blood. The receptors originated from a man aged 18 to 35 in good health.

This clone was observed a handful of times. The rearrangement links TRBV5-1 to TRBJ2-1, with TRBD2 matching over 14 bases. The V segment lost 2 bases and the J segment 1 base; nucleotides outside the gene matches: 5. Germline CDR1 reads SGHRS; CDR2 reads YFSETQ. The CDR3 is 18 amino acids. The CDR3 region has the DNA TGCGCCAGCAGCTTAAGGACTAGCGGGGGGCAATCCTACAATGAGCAGTTCTTC. It yields the protein CASSLRTSGGQSYNEQFF.

This clone turned up a few times. This chain joins TRBV9 and TRBJ2-1; TRBD2 aligns across 11 bases. CDR3 length: 14 residues. After removal of 3 bases from V and 8 bases from J, the junction contained 4 bases not matched to a gene. Germline CDR1 SGDLS, CDR2 YYNGEE. The DNA for the CDR3 is TGTGCCAGCAGCGCGGTAGCGGGGGGGCATGAGCAGTTCTTC. This sequence encodes CASSAVAGGHEQFF.

This clone appeared a few times. V usage is TRBV9 and J usage is TRBJ2-1; D might be TRBD1 (6 bases). The CDR3 has 17 amino acids. The V gene lost 2 bases and the J gene lost 1 base, with 16 bases spanning the gap. The germline V gene encodes CDR1 SGDLS and CDR2 YYNGEE. CDR3 amino acids: CASSVSGQSYSYNEQFF. The DNA for the CDR3 is TGTGCCAGCAGCGTGTCTGGACAGAGTTATTCCTACAATGAGCAGTTCTTC.

CDR3 protein: CASSPRDRGRITEAFF. In DNA, the CDR3 is TGTGCCAGTAGTCCCCGGGACAGGGGGCGGATCACTGAAGCTTTCTTT. The chain has TRBV19 and TRBJ1-1, with 12 bases aligning to TRBD1. This CDR3 is built from 16 residues. V trimming: 5 bases; J trimming: 4 bases; junction bases outside the gene matches: 8. Germline lookup yields CDR1 LNHDA and CDR2 SQIVND (reference sequence).

The rearrangement uses TRBV7-2 and TRBJ2-1; the match to TRBD2 covers 12 bases. The V gene end was trimmed by 1 base and the J gene end by 4 bases; junction bases not matched to a gene: 2. Germline-derived CDR1 and CDR2 are SGHTA and FQGNSA. The CDR3 is 16 amino acids. The DNA for the CDR3 is TGTGCCAGCAGCTTAGGACTAGCGGGGGAGTACAATGAGCAGTTCTTC. It encodes CASSLGLAGEYNEQFF.

V is TRBV7-9 and J is TRBJ2-5, with D possibly being TRBD1 (6 bases). The CDR3 is made up of 15 amino acids. The ends were cut back, 1 base at V and 3 bases at J, with 12 bases in the middle. From germline, CDR1 is SEHNR and CDR2 FQNEAQ (reference sequence). CDR3 in DNA: TGTGCCAGCAGCTTAGATGGCAGGGGTAAAGAGACCCAGTACTTC. Amino acids: CASSLDGRGKETQYF.

This clone was picked up a small number of times. V and J are TRBV4-3 and TRBJ2-7; D gene unclear. There are 13 residues in the CDR3. Looked up from germline, CDR1 is LGHNA and CDR2 is YSLEER. The V gene lost 1 base and the J gene lost 2 bases, with 6 bases spanning the gap. The DNA for the CDR3 is TGCGCCAGCAGCCAAGGGCTAGCCTACGAGCAGTACTTC. Residues: CASSQGLAYEQYF.

The chain joins TRBV15 to TRBJ1-5; unclear D gene. The CDR3 runs 16 residues. V lost 1 base and J lost 5, with 15 bases in between. Germline lookup yields CDR1 LNHNV and CDR2 YYDKDF (reference sequence). Here the CDR3 DNA reads TGTGCCACCAGCAGAGTCCGCCCGGGGTGGTATCAGCCCCAGCATTTT. This translates into CATSRVRPGWYQPQHF.

This chain links TRBV5-5 with TRBJ2-7; D is unclear. V was pared by 2 bases and J by 5 bases, with 8 bases between. There are 12 residues in the CDR3. In germline, CDR1 is SGHKS, CDR2 YYEKEE (reference sequence). The CDR3 reads CASSFPPNEQYF. CDR3 DNA sequence: TGTGCCAGCAGCTTTCCCCCAAACGAGCAGTACTTC. The full variable domain, in which reference TRBV5-5 and TRBJ2-7 provide the parts outside the CDR3, is DAGVTQSPTHLIKTRGQQVTLRCSPISGHKSVSWYQQVLGQGPQFIFQYYEKEERGRGNFPDRFSARQFPNYSSELNVNALLLGDSALYLCASSFPPNEQYFGPGTRLTVT.

This clone was seen ten or more times. The V call is TRBV7-2, the J call TRBJ2-7; the D gene is possibly TRBD2 (5 bases). The germline CDR1 and CDR2 sequences are SGHTA and FQGNSA. V dropped 5 bases and J dropped 2 bases, with 7 bases sitting between them. CDR3 length: 12 amino acids. Here the CDR3 DNA reads TGTGCCAGCAGCCCGGGGACCTACGAGCAGTACTTC. Translation gives CASSPGTYEQYF.

The V and J genes are TRBV5-4 and TRBJ2-1; a possible D gene is TRBD1 (6 bases). The CDR3 runs to 20 residues. Germline CDR1 reads SGHNT; CDR2 reads YYREEE (reference sequence). Trimming stripped 5 bases from V and 4 bases from J, with 31 bases between. In nucleotides, the CDR3 is TGTGCCAGCAGTCGCCGAAAAGGACAGAGCGACTTAGAACCTTACAATGAGCAGTTCTTC. The encoded protein is CASSRRKGQSDLEPYNEQFF.

The chain joins TRBV10-2 to TRBJ2-1; 7 bases are shared with TRBD2. Germline V gives CDR1 WSHSY, CDR2 SAAADI. This CDR3 is 15 amino acids long. V was pared by 2 bases and J by 6 bases, with 7 bases of the junction left unmatched. The CDR3 sequence: CASSERRTGGNEQFF. The CDR3 nucleotides are TGCGCCAGCAGTGAGAGACGGACGGGAGGCAATGAGCAGTTCTTC.

The V and J genes are TRBV9 and TRBJ2-2; 9 nucleotides align to TRBD1. Trimming removed 5 bases from V and 7 bases from J; junction bases left unmatched: 6. CDR1 is SGDLS, CDR2 YYNGEE, per germline. This CDR3 comprises 14 residues. CDR3 sequence (DNA): TGTGCCAGCAGTGGGACAGGGTTAGGCGGGGAGCTGTTTTTT. Translation: CASSGTGLGGELFF.

This clone was counted many times. The J gene is TRBJ2-6, the V gene TRBV19; D unclear. CDR1 is LNHDA and CDR2 is SQIVND in the germline V gene (reference sequence). The CDR3 is made up of 17 amino acids. Trimming shortened V by 3 bases and J by 0 bases, and 12 bases separated the two germline ends. CDR3: CASSMEGGYSGANVLTF. In nucleotides, the CDR3 is TGTGCCAGTAGTATGGAAGGCGGCTACTCTGGGGCCAACGTCCTGACTTTC.

This clone was seen repeatedly, ten times or more. V is TRBV28 and J is TRBJ2-7; possible D gene TRBD2, 5 bases. The ends were cut back, 8 bases at V and 2 bases at J, with 13 bases in the middle. Germline V gene sequence: CDR1 MDHEN, CDR2 SYDVKM. This CDR3 is built from 13 residues. For the CDR3, the DNA is TGTGCCAGCGGGGTTTTGGAGGCCTACGAGCAGTACTTC. As protein: CASGVLEAYEQYF.

The V gene is TRBV27, the J gene TRBJ1-4; TRBD1 matches 7 bases. Losses at the gene ends were 8 bases for V and 0 bases for J; bases not matched to a gene: 12. The CDR3 length is 17 residues. The V gene's germline CDR1 is MNHEY and CDR2 SMNVEV (reference sequence). CDR3 residues: CASRHLQGSATNEKLFF. In nucleotides, the CDR3 is TGTGCCAGCCGACATTTACAGGGGTCGGCAACTAATGAAAAACTGTTTTTT. The whole variable domain, filled in from reference TRBV27 and TRBJ1-4, reads EAQVTQNPRYLITVTGKKLTVTCSQNMNHEYMSWYRQDPGLGLRQIYYSMNVEVTDKGDVPEGYKVSRKEKRNFPLILESPSPNQTSLYFCASRHLQGSATNEKLFFGSGTQLSVL.

This clone was seen many times. The rearrangement joins TRBV7-2 to TRBJ2-5; weak D call: TRBD2 (7 bases). Trimming stripped 2 bases from V and 5 bases from J, with 12 bases between. Germline V CDR1 and CDR2: SGHTA, FQGNSA. The CDR3 is 14 residues long. The DNA for the CDR3 is TGTGCCAGCAGCTTACCGGGGGGCTGGGAGACCCAGTACTTC. Encoded protein: CASSLPGGWETQYF.

The chain couples TRBV6-5 to TRBJ1-1, with D maybe TRBD1 (5 bases). V was shortened by 0 bases and J by 4 bases, with 12 bases between the two germline ends. This CDR3 contains 15 residues. The germline V gene has CDR1 MNHEY and CDR2 SVGAGI. CDR3 protein: CASSYSGGWGTEAFF. The CDR3 bases are TGTGCCAGCAGTTACTCGGGGGGGTGGGGCACTGAAGCTTTCTTT.

This chain connects TRBV5-1 to TRBJ2-5; 8 bases are a match to TRBD2. The CDR3 consists of 15 residues. Per the germline V gene, CDR1 is SGHRS and CDR2 is YFSETQ. J gave up 5 bases and V 4 bases, and 10 bases lay outside the gene matches. CDR3 coding DNA: TGCGCCAGCAGCACAAGGGGACTAGTGATGGAGACCCAGTACTTC. This translates into CASSTRGLVMETQYF. The variable domain in full, with the rest retrieved from reference TRBV5-1 and TRBJ2-5, is KAGVTQTPRYLIKTRGQQVTLSCSPISGHRSVSWYQQTPGQGLQFLFEYFSETQRNKGNFPGRFSGRQFSNSRSEMNVSTLELGDSALYLCASSTRGLVMETQYFGPGTRLLVL.

In DNA, the CDR3 is TGTGCCAGCAGTTTCCCGGGCGACAGGGTGCCCTACGAGCAGTACTTC. It encodes CASSFPGDRVPYEQYF. The rearrangement links TRBV5-6 to TRBJ2-7; 7 positions match TRBD1. The length of the CDR3 is 16 residues. Trimming took 5 bases from V and 2 from J; bases not matched to a gene: 13. Per germline, CDR1 SGHDT and CDR2 YYEEEE.

This chain links TRBV5-5 with TRBJ2-1, with TRBD1 identical over 9 bases. Germline V CDR1 and CDR2: SGHKS, YYEKEE (reference sequence). Unmatched junction bases numbered 10, after V lost 4 bases and J lost 5 bases. The CDR3 has 16 residues. CDR3: CASSPTGTGPHNEQFF. The CDR3 bases are TGTGCCAGCAGCCCTACCGGGACAGGGCCACACAATGAGCAGTTCTTC.

This clone showed up just a few times. A junction boundary mismatches the germline segment, possibly from a read error. This sequence joins TRBV6-1 and TRBJ2-7; maybe TRBD2 (6 bases). Germline V gene data show CDR1 as MNHNS and CDR2 as SASEGT. This CDR3 has 14 amino acids. The DNA of the CDR3 is TGTGCCATCAGTGACCGGGGGACGGCCCACGAGCAGTACTTC. Its protein is CAISDRGTAHEQYF.

This clone has just a few counts. V is TRBV2 and J is TRBJ1-5; 11 nucleotides agree with TRBD1. Trimming took 5 bases from V and 2 from J; bases not matched to a gene: 8. In germline, CDR1 is SNHLY, CDR2 FYNNEI. This CDR3 has 17 residues. Here the CDR3 reads CASSLRTGGLGNQPQHF. CDR3 bases: TGTGCCAGCAGTCTACGGACAGGGGGCTTGGGCAATCAGCCCCAGCATTTT.

This clone has a count of ten or more. V and J are TRBV27 and TRBJ1-5; no reliable D call. CDR3 length equals 13 residues. Trimming left V 4 bases short and J 5 bases short, with 9 bases between. Germline loops: CDR1 MNHEY, CDR2 SMNVEV (reference sequence). CDR3: CASSWRVHQPQHF. For the CDR3, the DNA is TGTGCCAGCAGTTGGCGGGTGCATCAGCCCCAGCATTTT.

This clone was seen ten or more times. V is TRBV10-3 and J is TRBJ2-3, with D possibly TRBD1 on 5 matching bases. The CDR3 contains 15 residues. Trimming stripped 3 bases from V and 1 base from J, with 11 bases between. Germline V lookup: CDR1 ENHRY, CDR2 SYGVKD. CDR3 nucleotide sequence: TGTGCCATCAGTGAAGGGGATCGAGGCACAGATACGCAGTATTTT. Translating gives CAISEGDRGTDTQYF.

This chain joins TRBV15 and TRBJ1-4; weak D call: TRBD1 (5 bases). Trimming removed 8 bases at V and 6 bases at J, with 16 bases between. This CDR3 region has 14 residues. Germline loops: CDR1 LNHNV, CDR2 YYDKDF (reference sequence). CDR3 residues: CATSAGGLYEKLFF. CDR3 in DNA: TGTGCCACCTCGGCGGGGGGTTTGTATGAAAAACTGTTTTTT.

J is TRBJ2-7 and V is TRBV27, with a weak D call TRBD1 (6 bases). V was clipped by 8 bases and J by 6 bases, with 14 bases between them. The CDR3 sequence is 12 residues long. Germline-derived CDR1 and CDR2 are MNHEY and SMNVEV (reference sequence). CDR3 sequence reads: CASRYRDREQYF. In DNA form, the CDR3 reads TGTGCCAGCCGTTACAGGGATCGCGAGCAGTACTTC.

There are a few counts of this clone. Within the sample, other DNA sequences also encode this same CDR3. This chain connects TRBV18 to TRBJ2-5; 7 positions agree with TRBD1. Losses at the gene ends were 3 bases for V and 2 bases for J; bases not matched to a gene: 0. The CDR3 spans 13 residues. Germline V gene data show CDR1 as KGHSH and CDR2 as LQKENI. The chain's CDR3 is CASSPGQQETQYF. For the CDR3, the DNA is TGTGCCAGCTCACCGGGACAGCAAGAGACCCAGTACTTC. Supplemented by reference TRBV18 and TRBJ2-5, the full variable domain reads NAGVMQNPRHLVRRRGQEARLRCSPMKGHSHVYWYRQLPEEGLKFMVYLQKENIIDESGMPKERFSAEFPKEGPSILRIQQVVRGDSAAYFCASSPGQQETQYFGPGTRLLVL.